This section outlines one TCR beta chain sequence together with its context. The target antigen is unknown. This record belongs to a study of glioma-infiltrating T cells after dendritic cell vaccination. Findings of the study overall: Patients with more pretreatment TILs had longer time to progression and survival.

Only in-frame clones appear in the TCRdb table, and some are missing; sequencing was by immunoSEQ multiplex PCR. The sample yields 45,000 to 50,000 clones, 85% seen once. The CDR3 length is 14 residues. The V gene end was trimmed by 5 bases and the J gene end by 7 bases; junction bases not matched to a gene: 8. Germline CDR1 reads SGHVS; CDR2 reads FNYEAQ. The origin of this receptor is a human donor with glioblastoma. Sample: blood, taken before dendritic cell vaccination. The chain uses TRBV7-6 and TRBJ1-1; 9 bases are a match to TRBD1. The CDR3 DNA reads TGTGCCAGCAGCCTGGGACAGGGTAACGGTGAAGCTTTCTTT. It is translated as CASSLGQGNGEAFF.